Listed below are T cell receptor beta chains from one sample, sequenced in a study of neoadjuvant anti-PD-1 for oral cavity cancer. Measured with immunoSEQ multiplex PCR; TCRdb has only the in-frame clones, and not every one. The table includes tens of thousands of clones, roughly 45% detected once. Sequenced here: tumor tissue, sampled after nivolumab (anti-PD-1) treatment. These receptors were taken from a person aged 35-79 years with oral cavity squamous cell carcinoma. The CDR3 runs from the conserved cysteine through the conserved F or W. Fields, in order: J gene, D gene, clone size, V gene, CDR3 DNA, CDR3 protein. A D gene is named only where the DNA matches it firmly. Size is omitted from some rows. Given values are once, few, many or a class for expanded clones.

>TRBJ1-2|TRBD1|NA|TRBV15
TGTGCCACCAGCAGAGCCGGACAGGGGAGGAACTATGGCTACACCTTC
CATSRAGQGRNYGYTF
>TRBJ1-1|NA|few|TRBV14
TGTGCCAGCAGCCCCTGGATGGTGGGCACTGAAGCTTTCTTT
CASSPWMVGTEAFF
>TRBJ1-2|NA|NA|TRBV11-2
TGTGCCAGCAGCCGACAGGCCACTAACTATGGCTACACCTTC
CASSRQATNYGYTF
>TRBJ2-2|TRBD2|NA|TRBV5-1
TGCGCCAGCAGCTCCATAGCGGGGAGGGACACCGGGGAGCTGTTTTTT
CASSSIAGRDTGELFF
>TRBJ2-1|TRBD2|NA|TRBV19
TGTGCCAGTAGGACCCCGGGGGGCAATGAGCAGTTCTTC
CASRTPGGNEQFF
>TRBJ1-2|NA|NA|TRBV14
TGTGCCAGCAGCCAAAGTAACAGCCTAGGCTACACCTTC
CASSQSNSLGYTF
>TRBJ2-1|NA|NA|TRBV10-1
TGCGCCAGCAGTGAGATGGCAGCAATATACAATGAGCAGTTCTTC
CASSEMAAIYNEQFF
>TRBJ1-5|NA|NA|TRBV4-2
TGTGCCAGCAGCCAAGGGGATCCGGGTCAGCCCCAGCATTTT
CASSQGDPGQPQHF
>TRBJ1-5|NA|NA|TRBV5-3
TGTGCCAGAAGCGCCAGGGACAACCACAATCAGCCCCAGCATTTT
CARSARDNHNQPQHF
>TRBJ2-3|TRBD2|NA|TRBV7-2
TGTGCCAGCAGCTCGCCGGGACTAGCGGGGATACGCACAGATACGCAGTATTTT
CASSSPGLAGIRTDTQYF
>TRBJ2-3|TRBD2|NA|TRBV6-5
TGTGCCAGCAGTTACACTAGCGGGGGGGCAGATACGCAGTATTTT
CASSYTSGGADTQYF
>TRBJ2-1|TRBD2|NA|TRBV10-2
TGCGCCAGCAGTGAGCCCTGGAGTAGCGGGGGCCGGAGCTCCTACAATGAGCAGTTCTTC
CASSEPWSSGGRSSYNEQFF
>TRBJ1-5|NA|NA|TRBV13
TGTGCCAGCAGCTTAAGAAATAGCAATCAGCCCCAGCATTTT
CASSLRNSNQPQHF
>TRBJ1-6|NA|NA|TRBV25-1
TGTGCCAGCAATCCCTCAGATAATTCACCCCTCCACTTT
CASNPSDNSPLHF
>TRBJ2-2|TRBD2|few|TRBV5-1
TGCGCCAGCAGCTTGGTAGCGGGGTCCACCGGGGAGCTGTTTTTT
CASSLVAGSTGELFF
>TRBJ2-7|NA|many|TRBV5-1
TGCGCCAGCGCCGTGGGGATTTCCTACGAGCAGTACTTC
CASAVGISYEQYF